A selection of T cell receptor beta chains follows, all from one sample in a study of blood T cell repertoires in COVID-19. TCRdb's table, derived via immunoSEQ multiplex PCR, lists solely in-frame clones and lacks some. Among about 150,000 clones, 70% to 90% were seen once, and the ten largest hold 7.5% to 8.5%. Sequences were obtained from peripheral blood. Receptors were obtained from a woman aged 55-69 years with COVID-19, enrolled during active disease. Each CDR3 is given with its conserved first and last residue. The D gene is left open where the match is weak. The listing skips clone size in some rows; elsewhere it reads once, few, many or a size class.

j_gene,d_gene,v_gene,abundance,CDR3aa,CDR3nt
TRBJ1-2,-,TRBV21-1,-,CASSKAPTGTDYGYTF,TGTGCCAGCAGCAAAGCCCCAACCGGGACAGATTATGGCTACACCTTC
TRBJ2-5,TRBD2,TRBV7-8,-,CASSLARERETQYF,TGTGCCAGCAGCTTAGCGCGGGAGCGGGAGACCCAGTACTTC
TRBJ2-3,TRBD2,TRBV7-3,-,CASSSRPRGGEDTQYF,TGTGCCAGCAGCTCCCGACCGCGGGGGGGCGAGGATACGCAGTATTTT
TRBJ1-1,-,TRBV7-2,-,CASSQDNTEAFF,TGTGCCAGCAGCCAGGATAACACTGAAGCTTTCTTT
TRBJ1-2,-,TRBV19,few,CASRLTSSYTF,TGTGCCAGTAGACTAACGTCGAGCTACACCTTC
TRBJ2-6,-,TRBV5-1,-,CASHNIGVAGANVLTF,TGCGCCAGCCACAATATCGGGGTCGCTGGGGCCAACGTCCTGACTTTC
TRBJ1-5,-,TRBV20-1,-,CSASGRANFNQPQHF,TGCAGTGCTAGTGGCAGGGCCAATTTCAATCAGCCCCAGCATTTT
TRBJ2-7,-,TRBV6-1,-,CASSESHSSYEQYF,TGTGCCAGCAGTGAATCGCACAGCTCCTACGAGCAGTACTTC
TRBJ2-7,-,TRBV21-1,-,CASSKDGYREAHEQYF,TGTGCCAGCAGCAAAGACGGGTACAGGGAAGCCCACGAGCAGTACTTC
TRBJ2-2,TRBD2,TRBV19,-,CASSRGLAANTGELFF,TGTGCCAGTAGTAGGGGACTAGCAGCGAACACCGGGGAGCTGTTTTTT
TRBJ2-1,TRBD2,TRBV3-1/TRBV3-2,-,CASSQQRTSGGADNEQFF,TGTGCCAGCAGCCAACAAAGGACTAGCGGGGGGGCCGACAATGAGCAGTTCTTC
TRBJ2-1,-,TRBV19,-,CASSIRGAGGNEQFF,TGTGCCAGTAGTATCCGGGGAGCGGGCGGGAATGAGCAGTTCTTC
TRBJ1-5,-,TRBV19,-,CASSIAAKNSNQPQHF,TGTGCCAGTAGTATTGCGGCAAAGAATAGCAATCAGCCCCAGCATTTT
TRBJ1-6,-,TRBV5-1,-,CASSLEGGIGSPLHF,TGCGCCAGCAGCTTGGAAGGAGGGATCGGTTCACCCCTCCACTTT
TRBJ1-1,-,TRBV3-1/TRBV3-2,-,CASSPPGAGNTEAFF,TGTGCCAGCAGCCCCCCAGGGGCAGGGAACACTGAAGCTTTCTTT
TRBJ2-1,-,TRBV11-2,-,CASSLAGGIGHNEQFF,TGTGCCAGCAGCTTAGCCGGCGGGATTGGCCACAATGAGCAGTTCTTC
TRBJ2-1,-,TRBV11-3,-,CASSFRGTGREQFF,TGTGCCAGCAGCTTTAGGGGTACAGGGCGTGAGCAGTTCTTC
TRBJ1-2,-,TRBV9,few,CASSVGFGLKDYGYTF,TGTGCCAGCAGCGTAGGGTTTGGGCTCAAGGACTATGGCTACACCTTC
TRBJ1-6,-,TRBV3-1/TRBV3-2,few,CASSQDRGGGNSPLHF,TGTGCCAGCAGCCAAGATCGTGGGGGAGGGAATTCACCCCTCCACTTT
TRBJ1-2,TRBD1,TRBV6-5,-,CASSDSGQGNGYTF,TGTGCCAGCAGTGACTCAGGACAGGGCAACGGCTACACCTTC
TRBJ1-3,-,TRBV6-1,-,CASSEGWGSSGNTIYF,TGTGCCAGCAGTGAAGGTTGGGGCAGCTCTGGAAACACCATATATTTT
TRBJ2-4,TRBD1,TRBV11-2,few,CASSPRGQGKNIQYF,TGTGCCAGCAGCCCCCGGGGACAGGGGAAAAACATTCAGTACTTC
TRBJ1-6,TRBD1,TRBV2,-,CATGQGSYNSPLHF,TGTGCCACGGGACAGGGCTCCTATAATTCACCCCTCCACTTT
TRBJ2-2,-,TRBV7-7,-,CASSLDGTNTGELFF,TGTGCCAGCAGCTTAGACGGGACAAACACCGGGGAGCTGTTTTTT
TRBJ1-1,TRBD1,TRBV19,-,CASSIGAGQGGVEAFF,TGTGCCAGTAGTATAGGGGCCGGACAGGGAGGAGTTGAAGCTTTCTTT
TRBJ1-2,-,TRBV5-4,-,CASSLGGQNYGYTF,TGTGCCAGCAGCTTGGGTGGACAGAACTATGGCTACACCTTC
TRBJ1-6,-,TRBV13,-,CASRGGIYNSPLHF,TGTGCCAGCAGAGGAGGCATCTATAATTCACCCCTCCACTTT
TRBJ1-1,TRBD1,TRBV10-3,-,CAIRGTANTEAFF,TGTGCCATCAGGGGGACAGCTAACACTGAAGCTTTCTTT
TRBJ1-1,-,TRBV19,-,CASSVDKNTEAFF,TGTGCCAGTAGTGTTGACAAGAACACTGAAGCTTTCTTT
TRBJ2-5,-,TRBV18,-,CASSPPPSEETQYF,TGTGCCAGCTCACCACCGCCTTCAGAAGAGACCCAGTACTTC
TRBJ1-1,TRBD1,TRBV5-1,-,CASSPRQGNTEAFF,TGCGCCAGCAGCCCGCGACAGGGGAACACTGAAGCTTTCTTT
TRBJ2-1,TRBD2,TRBV7-9,-,CAAPRGENNEQFF,TGTGCCGCCCCTCGGGGGGAGAACAATGAGCAGTTCTTC
TRBJ1-1,TRBD1,TRBV10-2,-,CASSEAGRQGGTEAFF,TGCGCCAGCAGTGAGGCCGGCCGACAGGGGGGCACTGAAGCTTTCTTT
TRBJ1-2,TRBD1,TRBV9,-,CASSGGGFTGVGGYTF,TGTGCCAGCAGCGGCGGAGGATTCACAGGGGTCGGTGGCTACACCTTC
TRBJ2-5,TRBD2,TRBV11-2,-,CASRLAGGPGETQYF,TGTGCCAGTAGACTAGCGGGAGGGCCCGGGGAGACCCAGTACTTC
TRBJ1-1,-,TRBV19,-,CASSSLSASRNTEAFF,TGTGCCAGTAGTTCCTTAAGCGCGTCGAGGAACACTGAAGCTTTCTTT
TRBJ2-1,TRBD2,TRBV6-5,-,CATTFSGVAQFF,TGTGCCACTACGTTTAGCGGGGTCGCTCAGTTCTTC
TRBJ2-2,-,TRBV11-3,-,CASNRETSNTGELFF,TGTGCCAGCAATAGGGAGACTTCGAACACCGGGGAGCTGTTTTTT
TRBJ1-2,-,TRBV15,-,CATSREWAGNYGYTF,TGTGCCACCAGCAGAGAGTGGGCAGGGAACTATGGCTACACCTTC
TRBJ1-2,TRBD1,TRBV29-1,-,CSVAYRGNYGYTF,TGCAGCGTTGCCTACAGGGGTAACTATGGCTACACCTTC
TRBJ2-7,-,TRBV27,-,CASSQLSNSYEQYF,TGTGCCAGCAGTCAACTTTCTAACAGTTACGAGCAGTACTTC
TRBJ2-3,TRBD2,TRBV19,-,CASSIGLAGRDTQYF,TGTGCCAGTAGTATCGGACTAGCGGGACGGGATACGCAGTATTTT
TRBJ1-1,-,TRBV5-1,-,CASSWGQGGNTEAFF,TGCGCCAGCAGCTGGGGCCAAGGGGGAAACACTGAAGCTTTCTTT
TRBJ1-2,TRBD1,TRBV15,-,CATSRERQAGGYGYTF,TGTGCCACCAGCAGAGAACGACAAGCAGGGGGCTATGGCTACACCTTC
TRBJ1-1,TRBD1,TRBV10-3,-,CAISEGQGAFF,TGTGCCATCAGTGAGGGACAGGGAGCTTTCTTT
TRBJ1-1,TRBD1,TRBV3-1/TRBV3-2,few,CASSWTGGNTEAFF,TGTGCCAGCAGTTGGACAGGGGGAAACACTGAAGCTTTCTTT
TRBJ1-2,TRBD1,TRBV2,-,CASRQGASGYTF,TGTGCCAGCAGACAGGGGGCCTCTGGCTACACCTTC
TRBJ2-7,TRBD2,TRBV5-4,-,CASSLELAKPYEQYF,TGTGCCAGCAGCTTGGAACTAGCGAAACCCTACGAGCAGTACTTC
TRBJ1-6,-,TRBV7-8,-,CASSLAGDSPLHF,TGTGCCAGCAGCTTAGCAGGGGATTCACCCCTCCACTTT
TRBJ1-2,TRBD1,TRBV15,-,CATSRDSWYGYTF,TGTGCCACCAGCCGGGACAGTTGGTATGGCTACACCTTC